The 22 T cell receptor beta chains below were found in one sample sequenced in a study of CD8 T cells in Susac syndrome. The authors reverse transcribed roughly 0.5 to 1 ug RNA with random hexamers. One entry per CDR3 protein, called by TCRdb with MiXCR from the immunoSEQ multiplex PCR reads. The table lists 330,000 or so distinct CDR3 sequences, 85% of them singletons. Material: CD8+ T cells from PBMCs. These receptors were obtained from a human donor with multiple sclerosis.

The chain combines TRBV5-1 with TRBJ1-2, with a weak D call TRBD1 (6 bases). CDR3 length equals 16 residues. Between the trimmed V and J ends, which lost 0 bases and 1 base, there was a span of 13 bases. CDR1 SGHRS and CDR2 YFSETQ come from the germline V gene. CDR3 amino acids: CASSLAYLDSNYGYTF. As DNA, the CDR3 is TGCGCCAGCAGCTTGGCCTATCTGGACAGTAACTATGGCTACACCTTC.

This clonotype turned up a few times. The V gene is TRBV4-3, the J gene TRBJ2-3, with 14 bases that match TRBD2. The CDR3 totals 21 residues. Per the germline V gene, CDR1 is LGHNA and CDR2 is YSLEER. The ends lost 3 bases at V and 1 base at J; junction bases unmatched: 15. The CDR3 protein is CASSQGRPGLAGGPRTDTQYF. The CDR3, as DNA: TGCGCCAGCAGCCAGGGGAGGCCTGGACTAGCGGGAGGTCCCCGCACAGATACGCAGTATTTT.

The chain links TRBV6-2 or TRBV6-3 to TRBJ2-1; a possible D gene is TRBD2 (6 bases). Germline CDR1 is MNHEY and CDR2 is SVGEGT. The CDR3 totals 16 residues. Trimming took 6 bases from V and 5 from J, leaving 20 bases between them. In DNA form, the CDR3 reads TGTGCCAGCAGCCCTCCCTTACGGGAGCCTAACAATGAGCAGTTCTTC. Translation gives CASSPPLREPNNEQFF.

This clonotype appeared once. The V call is TRBV28, the J call TRBJ1-1; D is unclear. The V gene's germline CDR1 is MDHEN and CDR2 SYDVKM. The CDR3 consists of 14 residues. V was trimmed by 1 base and J by 4 bases, leaving 10 bases between them. CDR3 loop: CASSLSGSRTEAFF. In nucleotides, the CDR3 is TGTGCCAGCAGTTTATCTGGGTCGCGCACTGAAGCTTTCTTT.

This clonotype has only one observation. The V and J genes are TRBV11-2 and TRBJ2-5; 13 bases match TRBD2. From germline, CDR1 is SGHAT and CDR2 FQNNGV. This CDR3 comprises 18 residues. The ends lost 4 bases at V and 4 bases at J; junction bases unmatched: 12. The chain's CDR3 is CASSYGLAGEGRRETQYF. The CDR3 coding sequence is TGTGCCAGCAGCTACGGACTAGCGGGAGAGGGGAGGAGAGAGACCCAGTACTTC.

The CDR3 spells CASSQSGLSGANVLTF. The CDR3 coding sequence is TGCGCCAGCAGTCAATCGGGGCTCTCTGGGGCCAACGTCCTGACTTTC. The chain recombines TRBV23-1 with TRBJ2-6, with TRBD1 as a possible D gene (5 bases). TRBV23-1 qualifies as an ORF whose function is uncertain. With 0 bases removed from V and 0 bases from J, the gap between germline ends came to 6 bases. This CDR3 comprises 16 residues.

This chain joins TRBV7-2 and TRBJ1-1; maybe TRBD1 (5 bases). Trimming removed 0 bases at V and 0 bases at J, with 23 bases between. Germline V gene lookup returns CDR1 SGHTA and CDR2 FQGNSA. The length of the CDR3 is 20 residues. CDR3 in amino acids: CASSLASLARVRFMNTEAFF. In DNA, the CDR3 is TGTGCCAGCAGCTTAGCTTCATTGGCCAGGGTGAGGTTTATGAACACTGAAGCTTTCTTT.

The CDR3 DNA reads as TGTGCCAGCAGCCCAGTAAGGGGGAATGATTACGAGCAGTACTTC. Protein sequence: CASSPVRGNDYEQYF. The chain has TRBV7-8 and TRBJ2-7, with D possibly being TRBD1 (6 bases). CDR1 is SGHVS and CDR2 is FQNEAQ in the germline V gene. CDR3 size: 15 residues. V lost 5 bases and J lost 4, with 18 bases in between. The entire variable domain, with the rest obtained from reference TRBV7-8 and TRBJ2-7, is as follows: GAGVSQSPRYKVAKRGQDVALRCDPISGHVSLFWYQQALGQGPEFLTYFQNEAQLDKSGLPSDRFFAERPEGSVSTLKIQRTQQEDSAVYLCASSPVRGNDYEQYFGPGTRLTVT.

This clonotype was picked up one time. This chain connects TRBV27 to TRBJ2-3, with D perhaps TRBD2 (6 bases). CDR3 size: 18 residues. V was shortened by 6 bases and J by 2 bases, with 24 bases between the two germline ends. Germline V gene sequence: CDR1 MNHEY, CDR2 SMNVEV (reference sequence). The DNA of the CDR3 is TGTGCCAGCAGCCTAATTATGGGAAATAGCGGATACACAGATACGCAGTATTTT. This codes for CASSLIMGNSGYTDTQYF.

The genes are TRBV5-4 and TRBJ1-2, with D unresolved. The CDR3 length is 14 residues. Per germline, CDR1 SGHNT and CDR2 YYREEE (reference sequence). V was shortened by 0 bases and J by 3 bases, with 9 bases between the two germline ends. The CDR3 region is CASSLEGLDYGYTF. In DNA form, the CDR3 reads TGTGCCAGCAGCTTGGAGGGTCTCGACTATGGCTACACCTTC.

The chain is built from TRBV7-2 and TRBJ2-7, with TRBD1 matching 7 bases. The V gene's germline CDR1 is SGHTA and CDR2 FQGNSA. Germline trimming cut 4 bases from V and 3 bases from J; bases unmatched to any gene: 6. This CDR3 has 14 amino acids. Here the CDR3 reads CASSSPGQYYEQYF. CDR3 DNA: TGTGCCAGCAGCTCACCGGGACAGTACTACGAGCAGTACTTC. The full variable domain, rest sourced from reference TRBV7-2 and TRBJ2-7, is GAGVSQSPSNKVTEKGKDVELRCDPISGHTALYWYRQSLGQGLEFLIYFQGNSAPDKSGLPSDRFSAERTGGSVSTLTIQRTQQEDSAVYLCASSSPGQYYEQYFGPGTRLTVT.

The chain employs TRBV7-9 and TRBJ1-1; D unresolved. The CDR3 runs 14 residues. V was pared by 6 bases and J by 1 base, with 12 bases between. The germline V gene encodes CDR1 SEHNR and CDR2 FQNEAQ (reference sequence). CDR3 region: CASSRPGENTEAFF. CDR3 in DNA: TGTGCCAGCAGTCGCCCCGGTGAGAACACTGAAGCTTTCTTT. Based on the CDR3 plus reference TRBV7-9 and TRBJ1-1, the full variable domain is DTGVSQNPRHKITKRGQNVTFRCDPISEHNRLYWYRQTLGQGPEFLTYFQNEAQLEKSRLLSDRFSAERPKGSFSTLEIQRTEQGDSAMYLCASSRPGENTEAFFGQGTRLTVV.

This clonotype was detected only a few times. This chain connects TRBV6-1 to TRBJ2-2; 7 bases match TRBD1. J was trimmed by 4 bases and V by 6 bases; bases with no gene match: 11. Germline V gene sequence: CDR1 MNHNS, CDR2 SASEGT. The CDR3 contains 16 residues. The CDR3 nucleotides read TGTGCCAGCAGACCCCTGGCCGACAGGGTCACCGGGGAGCTGTTTTTT. Its translation is CASRPLADRVTGELFF.

J is TRBJ2-1 and V is TRBV12-3 or TRBV12-4; D is unresolved. The CDR3 is 16 amino acids. Trimming pared 5 bases from V and 1 base from J, leaving 15 bases between. The CDR3 nucleotides read TGTGCCAGCAGTAGCCGGCTTTCCTTATCCTACAATGAGCAGTTCTTC. The encoded protein is CASSSRLSLSYNEQFF.

The CDR3 sequence: CASSYLARAGDEQFF. CDR3 nucleotide sequence: TGTGCCAGCAGTTATTTGGCCAGAGCGGGAGATGAGCAGTTCTTC. The chain links TRBV6-5 to TRBJ2-1, with 8 bases identical to TRBD2. V shed 3 bases and J 8 bases; nucleotides not matched to a gene: 9. The CDR3 runs 15 residues. CDR1 is MNHEY and CDR2 is SVGAGI in the germline V gene.

The CDR3 DNA reads TGTGCCAGCAGGCACCCCGGACTAGCGGGCCAAAAATTATCCTACAATGAGCAGTTCTTC. Translation gives CASRHPGLAGQKLSYNEQFF. This sequence joins TRBV28 and TRBJ2-1, with 11 bases lining up with TRBD2. The CDR3 covers 20 residues. CDR1 and CDR2 (germline): MDHEN, SYDVKM. The trim removed 6 bases at V and 1 base at J, leaving 17 bases unmatched.

The chain couples TRBV14 to TRBJ1-2; 8 nucleotides agree with TRBD1. Trimming at V came to 0 bases and at J to 3 bases, leaving 6 bases not matched to a gene. In germline, CDR1 is SGHDN, CDR2 FVKESK. The CDR3 extends over 16 amino acids. CDR3 residues: CASSQDLGQGYYGYTF. The DNA of the CDR3 is TGTGCCAGCAGCCAAGATCTTGGACAGGGCTACTATGGCTACACCTTC.

This chain uses TRBV28 with TRBJ2-3; possibly TRBD2 for D (6 bases). Germline CDR1 reads MDHEN; CDR2 reads SYDVKM. Deletions cut 5 bases from V and 2 bases from J, with 14 bases between. The CDR3 contains 15 residues. The CDR3 DNA reads TGTGCCAGCAGTCGGGACTCCAGGCCCACAGATACGCAGTATTTT. Protein sequence: CASSRDSRPTDTQYF. Full variable domain (missing parts from reference TRBV28 and TRBJ2-3): DVKVTQSSRYLVKRTGEKVFLECVQDMDHENMFWYRQDPGLGLRLIYFSYDVKMKEKGDIPEGYSVSREKKERFSLILESASTNQTSMYLCASSRDSRPTDTQYFGPGTRLTVL.

The genes are TRBV27 and TRBJ2-1, with 7 positions matching TRBD2. Germline trimming cut 5 bases from V and 4 bases from J; bases unmatched to any gene: 14. The CDR3 covers 17 residues. Per the germline V gene, CDR1 is MNHEY and CDR2 is SMNVEV (reference sequence). Here the CDR3 reads CASSLLGGSGVYNEQFF. As DNA, the CDR3 is TGTGCCAGCAGTCTACTTGGAGGGAGCGGGGTGTACAATGAGCAGTTCTTC.

This chain uses TRBV20-1 with TRBJ2-3; 11 bases map to TRBD2. This CDR3 region has 18 residues. Germline V lookup: CDR1 DFQATT, CDR2 SNEGSKA (reference sequence). Unmatched junction bases numbered 11, after V lost 0 bases and J lost 3 bases. In DNA form, the CDR3 reads TGCAGTGCTAGAGATGGGGTTAGCGGGAGGGCAGTGACAGATACGCAGTATTTT. Translation gives CSARDGVSGRAVTDTQYF.

This clonotype was seen a single time. The chain combines TRBV7-9 with TRBJ2-5; D perhaps matches TRBD2 (5 bases). The V end lost 3 bases, the J end lost 5 bases, and 16 bases lay between the germline ends. Germline CDR1 is SEHNR and CDR2 is FQNEAQ (reference sequence). This CDR3 is 15 amino acids long. The CDR3 nucleotides are TGTGCCAGCAGCTTTCTGTCACAGCCGGGGGAGACCCAGTACTTC. Protein: CASSFLSQPGETQYF.

The chain links TRBV12-3 or TRBV12-4 to TRBJ2-7; 10 bases agree with TRBD1. The CDR3 is 15 amino acids. The V gene end was trimmed by 4 bases and the J gene end by 1 base; junction bases not matched to a gene: 4. This CDR3 reads CASSSRDRGSYEQYF. CDR3 nucleotide sequence: TGTGCCAGCAGTTCCCGGGACAGGGGATCCTACGAGCAGTACTTC.